The T cell receptor (beta chain) under discussion was sequenced for a study of radiotherapy plus CTLA-4 blockade in lung cancer. The CDR3 is 15 residues long. Germline CDR1 and CDR2: MNHNY and SVGAGI (reference sequence). To note about this clone: At one end the junction does not follow the germline gene, possibly because of a read error.

TCRdb keeps only in-frame clones here, not all; method: immunoSEQ multiplex PCR. The data show about 38,000 clones, about 73% seen once. Material: peripheral blood, obtained from a patient treated with radiotherapy plus ipilimumab. This TCR derives from a human donor with non-small cell lung cancer who had stable disease on radiotherapy plus ipilimumab. J is TRBJ1-5 and V is TRBV6-6, with unresolved D. CDR3 sequence reads: CASTPTRNSDQPQHF. DNA of the CDR3: TGTGCCAGCACCCCAACAAGAAATAGCGATCAGCCCCAGCATTTT.